The 18 T cell receptor beta chains listed next were all sequenced from one sample in a study of blood T cell repertoires in COVID-19 (dated by TCRdb to about 2020). The method was the immunoSEQ multiplex PCR assay. Imported from immuneACCESS, the table was reduced by TCRdb to in-frame sequences with V and J called. These copies leave out some clones; in studies compared against another copy, an unresolved V gene accounts for under half, and the cause of the remainder is not known. The table for this sample lists over 250,000 clones; about 90% of them were counted only once. The ten largest clones add up to more than 1.5% of the sample. Sequences were obtained from PBMCs or T cells enriched from blood (not recorded which). These receptors were taken from a woman aged 55-75 years who had recovered from COVID-19.

This rearrangement joins TRBV28 to TRBJ2-3, with TRBD1 matching 8 bases. Losses at the gene ends were 5 bases for V and 2 bases for J; bases not matched to a gene: 6. Germline V gene lookup returns CDR1 MDHEN and CDR2 SYDVKM. This CDR3 region has 15 residues. The CDR3 bases are TGTGCCAGCAGTACACGGACAGGGACCACAGATACGCAGTATTTT. Translation: CASSTRTGTTDTQYF.

J is TRBJ1-1 and V is TRBV2, with D perhaps matching TRBD1 (5 bases). This CDR3 region has 13 residues. V was cut by 0 bases and J by 8 bases, with 10 bases left in between. Germline V gene sequence: CDR1 SNHLY, CDR2 FYNNEI. The CDR3 is CASSEARAGEAFF. The CDR3 DNA sequence: TGTGCCAGCAGTGAAGCCAGGGCTGGAGAAGCTTTCTTT. Variable domain in full (rest from reference TRBV2 and TRBJ1-1): EPEVTQTPSHQVTQMGQEVILRCVPISNHLYFYWYRQILGQKVEFLVSFYNNEISEKSEIFDDQFSVERPDGSNFTLKIRSTKLEDSAMYFCASSEARAGEAFFGQGTRLTVV.

This clone was observed many times. This chain links TRBV11-2 with TRBJ1-1; tentative D call: TRBD1 (5 bases). From germline, CDR1 is SGHAT and CDR2 FQNNGV. The CDR3 consists of 16 residues. V was trimmed by 2 bases and J by 7 bases, leaving 20 bases between them. The CDR3 DNA reads TGTGCCAGCAGCTTAAGGCAGGGATCCCGGGTTAGTGAAGCTTTCTTT. Residues: CASSLRQGSRVSEAFF.

V and J are TRBV7-2 and TRBJ1-4; D possibly corresponds to TRBD1 (6 bases). The germline V gene encodes CDR1 SGHTA and CDR2 FQGNSA. V was pared by 5 bases and J by 8 bases, with 18 bases between. This CDR3 has 15 residues. The CDR3 is CASSRTGQGHEKLFF. As DNA, the CDR3 is TGTGCCAGCAGCAGAACAGGGCAAGGACACGAAAAACTGTTTTTT.

This chain connects TRBV7-2 to TRBJ1-1; D possibly corresponds to TRBD1 (6 bases). CDR1 is SGHTA and CDR2 is FQGNSA in the germline V gene. V was trimmed by 3 bases and J by 3 bases, leaving 11 bases between them. The CDR3 has 14 residues. The CDR3 region is CASSLGATYTEAFF. The CDR3 DNA reads as TGTGCCAGCAGCTTGGGGGCCACTTACACTGAAGCTTTCTTT.

The chain links TRBV19 to TRBJ1-4, with D hard to call. V gave up 0 bases and J gave up 7 bases, with 12 bases separating them. In germline, CDR1 is LNHDA, CDR2 SQIVND (reference sequence). The CDR3 is 15 residues long. The CDR3 sequence is CASSIDPPPVEKLFF. DNA for the CDR3: TGTGCCAGTAGTATAGACCCCCCGCCGGTTGAAAAACTGTTTTTT.

The chain joins TRBV5-4 to TRBJ2-1; the match to TRBD1 covers 8 bases. Germline CDR1 is SGHNT and CDR2 is YYREEE (reference sequence). Trimming at V came to 4 bases and at J to 10 bases, leaving 13 bases not matched to a gene. The CDR3 has 15 amino acids. The CDR3: CASSLGQGSPSEQFF. The DNA of the CDR3 is TGTGCCAGCAGCCTAGGACAGGGTTCGCCAAGCGAGCAGTTCTTC.

The V and J genes are TRBV3-1 (or the pseudogene TRBV3-2) and TRBJ1-3; D uncertain. Germline V gene sequence: CDR1 LGHDT, CDR2 YNNKEL (reference sequence). V lost 6 bases, J lost 3 bases, and 6 bases lay in between. CDR3 size: 12 residues. This CDR3 is CASRGGGNTIYF. The CDR3 DNA sequence: TGTGCCAGCAGGGGAGGTGGAAACACCATATATTTT.

The chain has TRBV28 and TRBJ1-2; D unclear. There are 14 residues in the CDR3. Trimming took 7 bases from V and 3 from J, leaving 15 bases between them. The V gene's germline CDR1 is MDHEN and CDR2 SYDVKM. Here the CDR3 reads CASKGSGAHYGYTF. CDR3 DNA: TGTGCCAGCAAAGGATCGGGAGCTCACTATGGCTACACCTTC.

The chain carries TRBV3-1 (or the pseudogene TRBV3-2) and TRBJ1-2, with a possible D match to TRBD1 (5 bases). This CDR3 comprises 14 residues. Germline CDR1 reads LGHDT; CDR2 reads YNNKEL (reference sequence). V was shortened by 1 base and J by 6 bases, with 12 bases between the two germline ends. The DNA for the CDR3 is TGTGCCAGCAGCCAAGGAAGGGGCGGTGATGGCTACACCTTC. Its protein is CASSQGRGGDGYTF.

V and J are TRBV9 and TRBJ1-3, with TRBD1 matching 8 bases. The CDR3 is made up of 16 amino acids. CDR1 SGDLS and CDR2 YYNGEE come from the germline V gene. Trimming at V came to 0 bases and at J to 2 bases, leaving 4 bases not matched to a gene. Written as DNA, the CDR3 is TGTGCCAGCAGCGTAGTCCCGACAGGGGCTGGAAACACCATATATTTT. It yields the protein CASSVVPTGAGNTIYF.

This clone was observed a single time. V gene TRBV28 combines with J gene TRBJ2-7, with 7 bases that match TRBD1. Unmatched junction bases numbered 8, after V lost 5 bases and J lost 4 bases. CDR1 and CDR2 from the germline V gene are MDHEN and SYDVKM. The CDR3 has 14 residues. CDR3 DNA sequence: TGTGCCAGCAGTGTACGGCTACAGGGGTACGAGCAGTACTTC. Translated, it gives CASSVRLQGYEQYF.

The gene calls are TRBV18 and TRBJ2-3; the match to TRBD2 covers 9 bases. CDR1 is KGHSH and CDR2 is LQKENI in the germline V gene. With V trimmed by 0 bases and J by 1 base, 2 bases remained unmatched. The CDR3 loop spans 16 amino acids. Here the CDR3 DNA reads TGTGCCAGCTCACCACCGGCTAGCGGGGGCACAGATACGCAGTATTTT. It specifies CASSPPASGGTDTQYF.

The chain employs TRBV4-2 and TRBJ2-3; a possible D gene is TRBD2 (6 bases). V was trimmed by 0 bases and J by 1 base, leaving 14 bases between them. The length of the CDR3 is 17 residues. Germline CDR1 LGHNA, CDR2 YNFKEQ. The CDR3 region is CASSQDFRQRGTDTQYF. CDR3 in DNA: TGTGCCAGCAGCCAAGACTTCAGGCAGCGGGGCACAGATACGCAGTATTTT.

The chain uses TRBV7-9 and TRBJ1-1, with D uncertain. This CDR3 contains 13 residues. Looked up from germline, CDR1 is SEHNR and CDR2 is FQNEAQ (reference sequence). Trimming cost V 6 bases and J 1 base, with 9 bases left between them. CDR3 residues: CASSLEGNTEAFF. The DNA for the CDR3 is TGTGCCAGCAGTCTAGAGGGGAACACTGAAGCTTTCTTT. The variable domain in full, completed from reference TRBV7-9 and TRBJ1-1, reads DTGVSQNPRHKITKRGQNVTFRCDPISEHNRLYWYRQTLGQGPEFLTYFQNEAQLEKSRLLSDRFSAERPKGSFSTLEIQRTEQGDSAMYLCASSLEGNTEAFFGQGTRLTVV.

The chain couples TRBV19 to TRBJ1-1; 9 bases line up with TRBD1. The CDR3 is 14 amino acids. Germline CDR1 and CDR2: LNHDA and SQIVND (reference sequence). The V gene end was trimmed by 7 bases and the J gene end by 5 bases; junction bases not matched to a gene: 8. CDR3 sequence: CASTRGTGRTEAFF. The CDR3 DNA is TGTGCCAGTACTAGAGGGACAGGGAGAACTGAAGCTTTCTTT.

The rearrangement joins TRBV28 to TRBJ2-7; D is unresolved. The CDR3 is 14 residues long. CDR1 and CDR2 (germline): MDHEN, SYDVKM. Trimming removed 6 bases at V and 2 bases at J, with 14 bases between. The CDR3 DNA reads TGTGCCAGCAGCCCCCACAGCCGCCCCTACGAGCAGTACTTC. Translating gives CASSPHSRPYEQYF.

This chain uses TRBV21-1 with TRBJ1-1. TRBV21-1 is given as a pseudogene. This CDR3 is built from 14 residues. The CDR3 DNA is TGTGCCAGACCCCCCGGGGGGCAGGACACTGAAGCTTTCTTT. Amino acid sequence: CARPPGGQDTEAFF.